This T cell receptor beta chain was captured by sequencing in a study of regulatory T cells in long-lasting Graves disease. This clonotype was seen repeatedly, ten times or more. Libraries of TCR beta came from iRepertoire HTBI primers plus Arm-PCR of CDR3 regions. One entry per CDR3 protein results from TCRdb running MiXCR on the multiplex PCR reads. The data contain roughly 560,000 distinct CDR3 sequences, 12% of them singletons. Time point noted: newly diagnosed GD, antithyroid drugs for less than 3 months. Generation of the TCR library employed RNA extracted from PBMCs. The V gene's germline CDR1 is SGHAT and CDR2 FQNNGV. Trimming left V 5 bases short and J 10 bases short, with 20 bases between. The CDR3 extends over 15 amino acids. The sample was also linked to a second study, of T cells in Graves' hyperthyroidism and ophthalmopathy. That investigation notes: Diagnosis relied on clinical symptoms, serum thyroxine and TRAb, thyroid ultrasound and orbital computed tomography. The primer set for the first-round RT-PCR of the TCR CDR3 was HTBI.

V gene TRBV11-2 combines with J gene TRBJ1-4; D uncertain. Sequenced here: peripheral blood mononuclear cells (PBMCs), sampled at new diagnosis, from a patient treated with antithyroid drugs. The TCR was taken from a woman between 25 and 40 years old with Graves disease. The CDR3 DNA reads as TGTGCCAGCAGCGTACTACTAAGCCCCTCAGGAAAACTGTTTTTT. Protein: CASSVLLSPSGKLFF.